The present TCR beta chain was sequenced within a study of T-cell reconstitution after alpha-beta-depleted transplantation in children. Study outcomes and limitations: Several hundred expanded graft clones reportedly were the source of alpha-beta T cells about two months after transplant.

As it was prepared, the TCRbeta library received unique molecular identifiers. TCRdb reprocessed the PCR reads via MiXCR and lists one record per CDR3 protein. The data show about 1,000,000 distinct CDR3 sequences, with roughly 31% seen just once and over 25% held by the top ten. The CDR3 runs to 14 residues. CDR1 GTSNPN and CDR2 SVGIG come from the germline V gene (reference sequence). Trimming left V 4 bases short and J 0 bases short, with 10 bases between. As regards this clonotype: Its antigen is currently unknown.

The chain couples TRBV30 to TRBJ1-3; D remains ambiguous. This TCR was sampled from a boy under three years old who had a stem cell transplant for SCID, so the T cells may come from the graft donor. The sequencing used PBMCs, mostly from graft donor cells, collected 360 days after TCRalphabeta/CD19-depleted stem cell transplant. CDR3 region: CAWTRRVSGNTIYF. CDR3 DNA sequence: TGTGCCTGGACTCGGCGGGTCTCTGGAAACACCATATATTTT.